The rows below give T cell receptor beta chains drawn from one sample of a study of T cells in Graves' hyperthyroidism and ophthalmopathy. TCRdb itself ran the multiplex PCR reads through MiXCR, one entry per CDR3 protein. The profile shows more than 500,000 distinct CDR3 sequences, about 45% of them singletons. The specimen was peripheral blood or thyroid tissue (not recorded which). Receptors originate from an adult woman with Graves' disease, either hyperthyroidism or ophthalmopathy (not recorded which). Each CDR3 is given with its conserved first and last residue. The D gene is left open where the match is weak. The listing skips clone size in some rows; elsewhere it reads once, few, many or a size class.

v_call	j_call	d_call	clone_size	cdr3_nt	cdr3_aa
TRBV7-2	TRBJ2-5	TRBD1	NA	TGTGCCAGCAGCTTAAAAGGACAGGCGATATCGGAGACCCAGTACTTC	CASSLKGQAISETQYF
TRBV7-9	TRBJ2-7	NA	many	TGTGCCAGCAGCTTATCCGCAAACCGGGGCGAGCAGTACTTC	CASSLSANRGEQYF
TRBV9	TRBJ1-1	TRBD1	few	TGTGCCAGCAGCGCTCAACCATTGACAGGGGCTAACACTGAAGCTTTCTTT	CASSAQPLTGANTEAFF
TRBV7-2	TRBJ2-7	NA	NA	TGTGCCAGCAGCTTAGGGGCCGGGACCACAATTTACGAGCAGTACTTC	CASSLGAGTTIYEQYF
TRBV14	TRBJ2-7	NA	many	TGTGCCAGCAGCCAGCGACTATGGGGAGACGAGCAGTACTTC	CASSQRLWGDEQYF
TRBV10-2	TRBJ1-3	NA	NA	TGCGCCAGCAGTGAGATCGGTAATCGAAACACCATATATTTT	CASSEIGNRNTIYF
TRBV20-1	TRBJ1-6	NA	few	TGCAGTGCCCCTAATCTTAACTCACCCCTCCACTTT	CSAPNLNSPLHF
TRBV29-1	TRBJ2-7	NA	few	TGCAGCGTTGAAGATCGCCCCTACGAGCAGTACTTC	CSVEDRPYEQYF
TRBV3-1	TRBJ2-7	TRBD2	few	TGTGCCAGCAGCCAAGTCGCGGCGGGAGCCTACGAGCAGTACTTC	CASSQVAAGAYEQYF
TRBV27	TRBJ2-7	NA	few	TGTGCCAGCAGCCTAGGGGTGACAGTATCCAGCTCCTACGAGCAGTACTTC	CASSLGVTVSSSYEQYF
TRBV11-2	TRBJ2-5	TRBD2	few	TGTGCCACCCAGACCCCCCGAGCGGGAGTATCGGAGACCCAGTACTTC	CATQTPRAGVSETQYF
TRBV15	TRBJ1-4	NA	once	TGTGCCACCCAATTACCGGGCACACGGGATGAAAAACTGTTTTTT	CATQLPGTRDEKLFF
TRBV6-5	TRBJ1-2	NA	NA	TGTGCCAGCAGAAGAGGGTCCCTACTTGACTATGGCTACACCTTC	CASRRGSLLDYGYTF
TRBV29-1	TRBJ2-5	TRBD2	NA	TGCAGCGGCGGACTAGCGGGAGCAGAGACCCAGTACTTC	CSGGLAGAETQYF
TRBV9	TRBJ2-2	TRBD2	NA	TGTGCCAGCAGCTCGAGACTAGCGGTAAACACCGGGGAGCTGTTTTTT	CASSSRLAVNTGELFF
TRBV10-3	TRBJ1-1	TRBD1	few	TGTGCCATCAGTCGAACAGGGGGCAGAGGAACTGAAGCTTTCTTT	CAISRTGGRGTEAFF
TRBV29-1	TRBJ1-2	NA	NA	TGCAGCGTACGCAGTCTCTCTGGAAACACCTTC	CSVRSLSGNTF
TRBV2	TRBJ1-5	TRBD1	NA	TGTGCCAGCAGGCCGGGACAGTTCAATCAGCCCCAGCATTTT	CASRPGQFNQPQHF
TRBV10-1	TRBJ2-7	TRBD1	many	TGCGCCAGCAGTGAGACAGGGGTCGAGCAGTACTTC	CASSETGVEQYF
TRBV4-2	TRBJ1-1	TRBD1	NA	TGTGCCAGCAGCCCGGGGGGGAGGACAGGGAGTACTGAAGCTTTCTTT	CASSPGGRTGSTEAFF
TRBV14	TRBJ1-1	NA	NA	TGTGCCAGCAGCCAAGTCCCGGGCGGGAACACTGAAGCTTTCTTT	CASSQVPGGNTEAFF
TRBV2	TRBJ2-2	NA	NA	TGTGCCAGCAGTGAATCGGCAGCTAACACCGGGGAGCTGTTTTTT	CASSESAANTGELFF
TRBV14	TRBJ2-2	NA	NA	TGTGCCAGCAGCGGGTACGGCTTTCCCGGGGAGCTGTTTTTT	CASSGYGFPGELFF
TRBV7-2	TRBJ2-5	NA	many	TGTGCCAGCAGCCCTACTACGCGGGAGACCCAGTACTTC	CASSPTTRETQYF
TRBV2	TRBJ1-1	NA	many	TGTGCCAGCAGTGAGGAAGGACCAACGTACACTGAAGCTTTCTTT	CASSEEGPTYTEAFF
TRBV7-9	TRBJ2-6	NA	once	TGTGCCAGCAGACCAGATCAGGGTCTCCGTTCTGGGGCCAACGTCCTGACTTTC	CASRPDQGLRSGANVLTF
TRBV6-5	TRBJ2-5	NA	many	TGTGCCAGCAGTTACTCCCGGCAGAAAGAGACCCAGTACTTC	CASSYSRQKETQYF
TRBV2	TRBJ2-7	TRBD2	many	TGTGCCAGCAGTGAACTAGCGTCTAGCGGGGCGGGGCAGTACTTC	CASSELASSGAGQYF
TRBV4-1	TRBJ1-4	NA	once	TGCGCCAGCAGCCAGGGACTAGCGGGGGCTAATGAAAAACTGTTTTTT	CASSQGLAGANEKLFF
TRBV11-2	TRBJ2-5	TRBD2	NA	TGTGCCAGCAGCCATAGAAGGTTCCAGCGGGAGCTAGAGACCCAGTACTTC	CASSHRRFQRELETQYF
TRBV20-1	TRBJ2-5	NA	NA	TGCAGTGGACAATCAGACTGGAGAGAGACCCAGTACTTC	CSGQSDWRETQYF
TRBV5-1	TRBJ1-1	NA	many	TGCGCCAGCAGCTTGGGTACAGCTTCTGAAGCTTTCTTT	CASSLGTASEAFF
TRBV20-1	TRBJ1-2	NA	NA	TGCAGTGCTATAGGCAGGGTAGTCTATGGCTACACCTTC	CSAIGRVVYGYTF
TRBV2	TRBJ2-5	TRBD2	NA	TGTGCCAGCAGTGAGAACCGACTAGCTTCCCAAGAGACCCAGTACTTC	CASSENRLASQETQYF
TRBV16	TRBJ1-1	TRBD1	many	TGTGCCAGCAGCCAATCGACAGGGCACACTGAAGCTTTCTTT	CASSQSTGHTEAFF
TRBV9	TRBJ1-2	TRBD1	NA	TGTGCCAGCAGCGTCATGACAGGGGGCTCATTCTATGGCTACACCTTC	CASSVMTGGSFYGYTF
TRBV20-1	TRBJ2-5	NA	many	TGCAGTGCTAGTGTACGCGGGACCCAGTACTTC	CSASVRGTQYF
TRBV29-1	TRBJ1-1	NA	once	TGCAGCGCCCAGGTCGGGGGGGACACTGAAGCTTTCTTT	CSAQVGGDTEAFF
TRBV9	TRBJ2-5	NA	NA	TGTGCCAGCAGCGTAGGGTGGGCAGAGCAGCCCCAGTACTTC	CASSVGWAEQPQYF
TRBV4-3	TRBJ1-2	NA	many	TGCGCCAGCAGCCGGCGCCGGGACAACTATGGCTACACCTTC	CASSRRRDNYGYTF
TRBV7-9	TRBJ2-7	TRBD2	NA	TGTGCCAGCAGCTTAGTTGGGAGGGAGGGCCAGTACGAGCAGTACTTC	CASSLVGREGQYEQYF
TRBV4-1	TRBJ2-2	TRBD2	NA	TGCGCCAGCAGCCAAGATGGGAGCGGGAGGAAGTCCGGGGAGCTGTTTTTT	CASSQDGSGRKSGELFF
TRBV20-1	TRBJ2-2	NA	NA	TGCAGTGCTACCTTCTCAGGGTCCACCGGGGAGCTGTTTTTT	CSATFSGSTGELFF
TRBV19	TRBJ1-5	NA	NA	TGTGCCAGTAGTAATAGGGTGAATCAGCCCCAGCATTTT	CASSNRVNQPQHF
TRBV7-3	TRBJ1-2	NA	once	TGTGCCAGCAGCTTAAAGGTTGGCGCGCAGGGAGGTCGCCTGTGGGGCTACACCTTC	CASSLKVGAQGGRLWGYTF
TRBV7-8	TRBJ2-5	TRBD2	NA	TGTGCCAGCAGCTCGGGGGGGGGCGTTGAGACCCAGTACTTC	CASSSGGGVETQYF
TRBV9	TRBJ2-7	TRBD2	NA	TGTGCCAGCAGCGCAGGACTAGGCGGCTACGAGCAGTACTTC	CASSAGLGGYEQYF
TRBV5-1	TRBJ1-1	NA	few	TGCGCCAGCAGCTTGGCCCAGGGGATCGGCACTGAAGCTTTCTTT	CASSLAQGIGTEAFF
TRBV29-1	TRBJ2-7	NA	NA	TGCAGCGTTTGGGGAGAGGGCGAGCAGTACTTC	CSVWGEGEQYF
TRBV5-1	TRBJ1-2	TRBD1	NA	TGTGCCAGCGGTAGTGGGACAGGGGGCGATGGCTACACCTTC	CASGSGTGGDGYTF